Each of the 23 T cell receptor beta chains below was sequenced from the same sample in a study of OX40 agonist ivuxolimab in advanced cancers. Profiled with immunoSEQ multiplex PCR; TCRdb holds only in-frame clones, not every one. The table shows 100,000 to 150,000 clones, with around 93% occurring only once. Sample: CD4+ or CD8+ T cells sorted from blood, taken in a trial of the OX40 agonist ivuxolimab. The receptors come from an adult with an advanced solid tumor such as melanoma, head and neck, liver or kidney cancer.

This rearrangement joins TRBV28 to TRBJ2-5; D remains ambiguous. CDR1 and CDR2 from the germline V gene are MDHEN and SYDVKM. The length of the CDR3 is 14 residues. V was trimmed by 2 bases and J by 3 bases, leaving 10 bases between them. CDR3 DNA: TGTGCCAGCAGTTTAACTGGGTTTGAAGAGACCCAGTACTTC. Amino acids: CASSLTGFEETQYF.

CDR3 residues: CAISVVRSQETQYF. The CDR3 nucleotides read TGTGCCATCAGTGTCGTACGGTCCCAAGAGACCCAGTACTTC. The chain carries TRBV10-3 and TRBJ2-5, with D unresolved. Germline loops: CDR1 ENHRY, CDR2 SYGVKD. Trimming removed 4 bases at V and 1 base at J, with 10 bases between. The CDR3 is 14 amino acids.

J is TRBJ2-1 and V is TRBV10-1, with D maybe TRBD2 (5 bases). CDR1 and CDR2 from the germline V gene are WNHNN and SYGVQD (reference sequence). The CDR3 is 15 amino acids. The V and J ends lost 2 bases and 5 bases respectively, with 13 bases between them. CDR3 residues: CASSEKSAGNNEQFF. The CDR3 coding sequence is TGCGCCAGCAGTGAGAAATCGGCGGGCAACAATGAGCAGTTCTTC.

CDR3 protein: CSARSETEAFF. The DNA of the CDR3 is TGCAGTGCTAGGAGTGAGACAGAAGCTTTCTTT. The chain joins TRBV20-1 to TRBJ1-1; D is uncertain. The V end lost 3 bases, the J end lost 8 bases, and 10 bases lay between the germline ends. This CDR3 contains 11 residues. The germline V gene encodes CDR1 DFQATT and CDR2 SNEGSKA (reference sequence).

The chain is built from TRBV5-5 and TRBJ2-7; D might be TRBD1 (5 bases). The CDR3 totals 15 residues. Trimming cost V 1 base and J 2 bases, with 13 bases left between them. Looked up from germline, CDR1 is SGHKS and CDR2 is YYEKEE (reference sequence). CDR3 residues: CASSLSGRAAYEQYF. In nucleotides, the CDR3 is TGTGCCAGCAGCTTGTCGGGCAGGGCCGCCTACGAGCAGTACTTC.

The gene calls are TRBV2 and TRBJ2-5, with D perhaps TRBD1 (5 bases). The length of the CDR3 is 14 residues. Germline CDR1 is SNHLY and CDR2 is FYNNEI. V dropped 6 bases and J dropped 2 bases, with 13 bases sitting between them. This chain's CDR3 is CASRRQMGQETQYF. CDR3 nucleotides: TGTGCCAGCAGACGACAGATGGGGCAAGAGACCCAGTACTTC.

V and J are TRBV2 and TRBJ2-7; no clear D. Germline CDR1 and CDR2: SNHLY and FYNNEI. Trimming took off 7 bases at V and 5 bases at J, with 6 bases between the two ends. This CDR3 has 10 amino acids. CDR3: CASIGDEQYF. The CDR3, as DNA: TGTGCCAGCATTGGGGACGAGCAGTACTTC.

The chain carries TRBV5-5 and TRBJ2-7; 10 nucleotides match TRBD1. CDR1 and CDR2 from the germline V gene are SGHKS and YYEKEE (reference sequence). Trimming removed 3 bases from V and 4 bases from J; junction bases left unmatched: 7. This CDR3 is 15 amino acids long. CDR3 DNA: TGTGCCAGCAGCTGGAGGGACAGGGGTGGGTACGAGCAGTACTTC. Protein product: CASSWRDRGGYEQYF.

V usage is TRBV5-1 and J usage is TRBJ1-4; D not certain. V lost 0 bases and J lost 8, with 8 bases in between. The CDR3 is 13 residues long. The V gene's germline CDR1 is SGHRS and CDR2 YFSETQ. The CDR3: CASSLATLEKLFF. CDR3 DNA: TGCGCCAGCAGCTTGGCTACCCTAGAAAAACTGTTTTTT.

V usage is TRBV7-6 and J usage is TRBJ2-2; D not certain. The V gene lost 5 bases and the J gene lost 10 bases, with 11 bases spanning the gap. The CDR3 extends over 12 amino acids. Germline V gene lookup returns CDR1 SGHVS and CDR2 FNYEAQ. The CDR3 is CASSPPKKELFF. Here the CDR3 DNA reads TGTGCCAGCAGCCCGCCGAAAAAGGAGCTGTTTTTT.

The chain links TRBV9 to TRBJ2-7; 9 bases fit TRBD1. The V gene's germline CDR1 is SGDLS and CDR2 YYNGEE. J was trimmed by 3 bases and V by 0 bases; bases with no gene match: 1. The CDR3 has 14 residues. In nucleotides, the CDR3 is TGTGCCAGCAGCGTAGGGGGACAGGGCTACGAGCAGTACTTC. Protein sequence: CASSVGGQGYEQYF.

The chain joins TRBV5-4 to TRBJ2-1, with D possibly being TRBD1 or TRBD2 (5 bases each). V shed 9 bases and J shed 13 bases, with 20 bases lying between them. The CDR3 runs 12 residues. Germline V CDR1 and CDR2: SGHNT, YYREEE (reference sequence). The CDR3 here is CAKSKGAEGQFF. For the CDR3, the DNA is TGTGCCAAATCGAAAGGGGCAGAGGGACAGTTCTTC.

CDR3 residues: CASSLGGVRASGLEETQYF. The CDR3 bases are TGTGCCAGCAGCTTAGGAGGGGTCCGGGCTAGCGGTCTCGAAGAGACCCAGTACTTC. The V call is TRBV7-8, the J call TRBJ2-5; TRBD2 agrees at 7 bases. Germline-derived CDR1 and CDR2 are SGHVS and FQNEAQ. Trimming at V came to 1 base and at J to 3 bases, leaving 17 bases not matched to a gene. This CDR3 spans 19 amino acids. The full variable domain, completed using reference TRBV7-8 and TRBJ2-5, is GAGVSQSPRYKVAKRGQDVALRCDPISGHVSLFWYQQALGQGPEFLTYFQNEAQLDKSGLPSDRFFAERPEGSVSTLKIQRTQQEDSAVYLCASSLGGVRASGLEETQYFGPGTRLLVL.

There are a few counts of this clone. The J gene is TRBJ2-7, the V gene TRBV1; the D call TRBD1 from the table was never checked on the DNA. TRBV1 is a pseudogene segment. This CDR3 spans 12 amino acids. CDR3 residues: CTGTGTGSEQYF. The DNA for the CDR3 is TGCACCGGGACCGGGACAGGGTCCGAGCAGTACTTC.

This chain uses TRBV18 with TRBJ2-1, with 9 bases identical to TRBD1. The CDR3 loop spans 16 amino acids. V shed 3 bases, J shed 2 bases, and the junction held 5 bases outside the gene matches. CDR1 is KGHSH, CDR2 LQKENI, per germline. This CDR3 is CASSPGTGFAYNEQFF. In DNA, the CDR3 is TGTGCCAGCTCACCCGGGACAGGGTTCGCCTACAATGAGCAGTTCTTC.

This clone was recorded a few times. The V gene is TRBV2, the J gene TRBJ2-7; D remains ambiguous. The CDR3 consists of 14 residues. V gave up 4 bases and J gave up 0 bases, with 10 bases separating them. Germline CDR1 reads SNHLY; CDR2 reads FYNNEI. The CDR3: CASSGAASSYEQYF. The CDR3 DNA is TGTGCCAGCAGTGGCGCCGCCAGCTCCTACGAGCAGTACTTC.

As concerns this clone: An end of the junction differs from the germline gene, which may be a read error. CDR3 in DNA: TGTGCCAGCAGCGTAGTGGAAGACAGGGTCTTCTTC. Residues: CASSVVEDRVFF. The chain uses TRBV9 and TRBJ1-2, with 7 bases fitting TRBD1. CDR1 and CDR2 (germline): SGDLS, YYNGEE. The CDR3 length is 12 residues.

Worth noting for this clone: The identical CDR3 is also encoded by other nucleotide sequences in the sample. V and J are TRBV2 and TRBJ2-7; D gene unclear. The CDR3 has 14 residues. The V gene lost 3 bases and the J gene lost 0 bases, with 9 bases spanning the gap. CDR1 and CDR2 from the germline V gene are SNHLY and FYNNEI. CDR3 nucleotides: TGTGCCAGCAGTGATTGGACCAGCTCCTACGAGCAGTACTTC. Translated, it gives CASSDWTSSYEQYF.

This chain joins TRBV6-5 and TRBJ2-1; D is possibly TRBD2 (5 bases). The V gene's germline CDR1 is MNHEY and CDR2 SVGAGI. Trimming shortened V by 2 bases and J by 5 bases, and 13 bases separated the two germline ends. The CDR3 loop spans 15 amino acids. The CDR3 nucleotides read TGTGCCAGCAGTTACGCGGGTTCGCGGGACAATGAGCAGTTCTTC. Its protein product is CASSYAGSRDNEQFF.

The chain links TRBV6-6 to TRBJ2-3; TRBD2 agrees at 9 bases. The CDR3 extends over 14 amino acids. Germline V gene sequence: CDR1 MNHNY, CDR2 SVGAGI (reference sequence). With 8 bases clipped from V and 0 bases from J, the junction kept 3 bases outside the gene matches. The CDR3 protein is CASVAGGSTDTQYF. The CDR3, as DNA: TGTGCCAGCGTGGCGGGAGGGAGCACAGATACGCAGTATTTT.

The CDR3 sequence is CASSERGSYTEAFF. The CDR3 DNA follows: TGTGCCAGCAGTGAGAGGGGGAGTTACACTGAAGCTTTCTTT. The gene calls are TRBV2 and TRBJ1-1; D possibly corresponds to TRBD1 (6 bases). Trimming removed 3 bases at V and 3 bases at J, with 11 bases between. CDR1 and CDR2 (germline): SNHLY, FYNNEI. The CDR3 runs to 14 residues.

Points on this clone: Other DNA sequences in the sample encode the same CDR3. This chain links TRBV9 with TRBJ2-1, with D unclear. The CDR3 loop spans 13 amino acids. Trimming left V 0 bases short and J 3 bases short, with 4 bases between. Germline assignment: CDR1 SGDLS and CDR2 YYNGEE. The CDR3 protein is CASSVEGYNEQFF. Written as DNA, the CDR3 is TGTGCCAGCAGCGTAGAGGGCTACAATGAGCAGTTCTTC. The full variable domain, with the rest looked up from reference TRBV9 and TRBJ2-1, is DSGVTQTPKHLITATGQRVTLRCSPRSGDLSVYWYQQSLDQGLQFLIQYYNGEERAKGNILERFSAQQFPDLHSELNLSSLELGDSALYFCASSVEGYNEQFFGPGTRLTVL.

This rearrangement joins TRBV6-1 to TRBJ2-3; 16 bases align to TRBD2. Germline CDR1 is MNHNS and CDR2 is SASEGT. V lost 8 bases, J lost 0 bases, and 8 bases stayed unmatched. CDR3 length: 18 amino acids. Written as DNA, the CDR3 is TGTGCCAGCGGTGGGACTAGCGGGAGGGCCCCTAGCACAGATACGCAGTATTTT. This sequence encodes CASGGTSGRAPSTDTQYF.